The 8 T cell receptor beta chains listed next were all sequenced from one sample in a study of shared T cell receptors in the human thymus. Only in-frame clones appear in the TCRdb table, and some are missing; sequencing was by immunoSEQ multiplex PCR. The sample has roughly 560,000 clones; approximately 80% are singletons. These data also featured in a second study, about human thymus T cells.

The sequencing sample was made of thymocytes. Source of these receptors: a boy younger than two with a congenital heart defect.

The chain is built from TRBV27 and TRBJ2-1; 8 nucleotides match TRBD2. The V and J ends lost 6 bases and 7 bases, in that order; junction bases with no gene match: 17. From germline, CDR1 is MNHEY and CDR2 SMNVEV (reference sequence). The CDR3 length is 17 residues. The CDR3 sequence is CASSTRYPAGVLNEQFF. The CDR3 region has the DNA TGTGCCAGCAGCACTAGATATCCAGCGGGAGTCTTGAATGAGCAGTTCTTC.

The rearrangement links TRBV4-2 to TRBJ1-4, with D unclear. The germline V gene encodes CDR1 LGHNA and CDR2 YNFKEQ. With 4 bases removed from V and 2 bases from J, the gap between germline ends came to 8 bases. The CDR3 has 14 residues. Here the CDR3 reads CASSPKATNEKLFF. The DNA of the CDR3 is TGTGCCAGCAGCCCTAAAGCGACTAATGAAAAACTGTTTTTT.

The count of this clone is one. The chain joins TRBV11-2 to TRBJ2-7; 10 bases line up with TRBD1. This CDR3 region has 15 residues. V gave up 5 bases and J gave up 0 bases; unmatched junction bases: 4. The germline CDR1 and CDR2 sequences are SGHAT and FQNNGV. In DNA, the CDR3 is TGTGCCAGCAGCATGGGGACAGGGGTCTCCTACGAGCAGTACTTC. It yields the protein CASSMGTGVSYEQYF.

The chain couples TRBV27 to TRBJ2-7, with TRBD2 identical over 7 bases. Germline V lookup: CDR1 MNHEY, CDR2 SMNVEV (reference sequence). V dropped 0 bases and J dropped 5; count of bases not matched to a gene: 10. The CDR3 extends over 16 amino acids. In DNA form, the CDR3 reads TGTGCCAGCAGTTTATCGTCGGCGGGAGTAGTCCACGAGCAGTACTTC. Translation: CASSLSSAGVVHEQYF.

The genes are TRBV18 and TRBJ1-1; D possibly corresponds to TRBD1 (6 bases). Trimming stripped 1 base from V and 4 bases from J, with 10 bases between. CDR1 is KGHSH, CDR2 LQKENI, per germline. The CDR3 has 14 amino acids. CDR3: CASSPQAGVTEAFF. In DNA, the CDR3 is TGTGCCAGCTCACCACAGGCAGGGGTCACTGAAGCTTTCTTT.

The V gene is TRBV9, the J gene TRBJ2-3; D is possibly TRBD1 (5 bases). V shed 2 bases and J shed 6 bases, with 16 bases lying between them. This CDR3 is built from 15 residues. Germline V gene lookup returns CDR1 SGDLS and CDR2 YYNGEE. CDR3 nucleotide sequence: TGTGCCAGCAGCGTGGATTACAGGCCCATGGATACGCAGTATTTT. Translation: CASSVDYRPMDTQYF.

The J gene is TRBJ2-3, the V gene TRBV5-4; weak D call: TRBD2 (6 bases). The CDR3 loop spans 17 amino acids. Germline V gene sequence: CDR1 SGHNT, CDR2 YYREEE (reference sequence). V lost 3 bases and J 1 base, leaving 18 bases between the germline ends. CDR3 residues: CASSSAVRERGTDTQYF. In DNA form, the CDR3 reads TGTGCCAGCAGCTCCGCGGTTCGGGAGCGGGGCACAGATACGCAGTATTTT. Together with reference TRBV5-4 and TRBJ2-3, the CDR3 gives the full variable domain: ETGVTQSPTHLIKTRGQQVTLRCSSQSGHNTVSWYQQALGQGPQFIFQYYREEENGRGNFPPRFSGLQFPNYSSELNVNALELDDSALYLCASSSAVRERGTDTQYFGPGTRLTVL.

This chain uses TRBV27 with TRBJ2-7; D may be TRBD1 (6 bases). Trimming took 6 bases from V and 0 from J, leaving 15 bases between them. This CDR3 is 15 amino acids long. Looked up from germline, CDR1 is MNHEY and CDR2 is SMNVEV (reference sequence). The CDR3 DNA reads TGTGCCAGCAGCCGGACAGTCGCTAGCTCCTACGAGCAGTACTTC. Translating gives CASSRTVASSYEQYF.